The present TCR beta chain was sequenced within a study of blood T cell repertoires in COVID-19. Study-wide context: From T cells, B-cell-depleted T cells, or PBMCs came the material, which was cDNA or gDNA.

Original data processing: Reference gene primer amplification gave nucleated cell count estimates. Only in-frame clones appear in the TCRdb table, and some are missing; sequencing was by immunoSEQ multiplex PCR. V and J calls and clone size are those listed in that table; D and trimming were worked out from the DNA. The sample holds tens of thousands of clones, 75% to 90% seen once. Trimming removed 1 base from V and 2 bases from J; junction bases left unmatched: 4. The CDR3 length is 15 residues. The germline gives CDR1 SGHVS, CDR2 FQNEAQ. The receptor's source is a man aged 65-85 years with active or convalescent COVID-19. The specimen was peripheral blood. This rearrangement joins TRBV7-8 to TRBJ1-1; 7 nucleotides agree with TRBD1. CDR3 sequence (DNA): TGTGCCAGCAGCTTAGTTTCAGGGGGAAACACTGAAGCTTTCTTT. It translates to CASSLVSGGNTEAFF.